The 8 T cell receptor beta chains listed next were all sequenced from one sample in a study of blood T cell repertoires in COVID-19. The method was immunoSEQ multiplex PCR; TCRdb's version includes in-frame clones alone and lacks a portion of them. The sample includes 300,000 to 350,000 clones, 75% to 90% of them seen just once. Sequences were obtained from PBMCs or T cells enriched from blood (not recorded which). These receptor sequences come from a man aged 25 to 40 who had recovered from COVID-19.

This clone was picked up a small number of times. The genes are TRBV7-2 and TRBJ2-7; a possible D gene is TRBD2 (5 bases). This CDR3 contains 14 residues. Between the trimmed V and J ends, which lost 3 bases and 4 bases, there was a span of 13 bases. Germline V gene lookup returns CDR1 SGHTA and CDR2 FQGNSA. CDR3 loop: CASSFYGDSYEQYF. CDR3 nucleotides: TGTGCCAGCAGCTTTTACGGGGATTCGTACGAGCAGTACTTC.

The gene calls are TRBV6-6 and TRBJ2-7; D ambiguous. CDR3 length: 12 residues. Per germline, CDR1 MNHNY and CDR2 SVGAGI (reference sequence). Between the trimmed V and J ends, which lost 2 bases and 3 bases, there was a span of 5 bases. The CDR3 coding sequence is TGTGCCAGCAGTTACACCGGCTACGAGCAGTACTTC. This translates into CASSYTGYEQYF.

J is TRBJ2-1 and V is TRBV5-5; 8 bases agree with TRBD2. The germline V gene has CDR1 SGHKS and CDR2 YYEKEE (reference sequence). This CDR3 has 15 residues. With V trimmed by 3 bases and J by 6 bases, 8 bases remained unmatched. This chain's CDR3 is CASSSGTSSVNEQFF. The CDR3 bases are TGTGCCAGCAGCTCCGGGACTAGTTCTGTCAATGAGCAGTTCTTC.

The rearrangement joins TRBV5-4 to TRBJ1-1, with D possibly being TRBD1 (5 bases). Germline CDR1 reads SGHNT; CDR2 reads YYREEE (reference sequence). Deletions cut 4 bases from V and 5 bases from J, with 15 bases between. This CDR3 has 14 residues. The CDR3 here is CASSGGVGDTEAFF. The CDR3 region has the DNA TGTGCCAGCAGCGGGGGGGTCGGGGATACTGAAGCTTTCTTT.

This clone was picked up one time. The V call is TRBV7-9, the J call TRBJ2-1; D is possibly TRBD2 (5 bases). There are 14 residues in the CDR3. The germline V gene encodes CDR1 SEHNR and CDR2 FQNEAQ (reference sequence). The V gene lost 6 bases and the J gene lost 8 bases, with 17 bases spanning the gap. The CDR3 DNA reads TGTGCCAGCAGTCCTGACTATCATGCCGATGAGCAGTTCTTC. This translates into CASSPDYHADEQFF.

The chain is built from TRBV5-1 and TRBJ1-6, with 8 positions matching TRBD1. Trimming at V came to 7 bases and at J to 14 bases, leaving 14 bases not matched to a gene. The CDR3 covers 14 residues. Germline CDR1 SGHRS, CDR2 YFSETQ. This CDR3 is CASQTGGAVTSLHF. The CDR3 DNA reads TGCGCCAGCCAAACAGGGGGTGCCGTGACGTCCCTCCACTTT.

The chain joins TRBV4-2 to TRBJ2-7; TRBD1 matches 8 bases. This CDR3 is 15 amino acids long. V lost 1 base, J lost 3 bases, and 5 bases stayed unmatched. CDR1 and CDR2 (germline): LGHNA, YNFKEQ. The CDR3 spells CASSQGSGGVYEQYF. CDR3 DNA sequence: TGTGCCAGCAGCCAAGGTTCAGGGGGCGTCTACGAGCAGTACTTC.

V is TRBV4-2 and J is TRBJ1-6; maybe TRBD1 (5 bases). V lost 0 bases and J 8 bases, leaving 11 bases between the germline ends. This CDR3 has 15 residues. In germline, CDR1 is LGHNA, CDR2 YNFKEQ. As DNA, the CDR3 is TGTGCCAGCAGCCAAGATTGGCCAGGGTATTCACCCCTCCACTTT. Translated: CASSQDWPGYSPLHF.